The sample holds many counts of the clone carrying this T cell receptor beta chain. Its antigen is not identified. The data were obtained in a study of T cell repertoires in cytomegalovirus infection. In the study overall: Both CMV infection and a matching HLA type were indicated by public TCR beta signatures. Study-wide points: Within the response measured ex vivo, HLA-C-restricted CMV-specific TCR beta clonotypes were dominant. Of the TCR beta families, the public ones yielded a cumulative frequency that identified carriers of CMV plus the relevant HLA.

MiXCR, applied by TCRdb to the reads, yields one record per CDR3 protein. The sample holds around 450,000 distinct CDR3 sequences; 25% to 40% are singletons and the top ten take approximately 13%. The germline V gene has CDR1 SGHTA and CDR2 FQGNSA. The CDR3 spans 16 residues. V was pared by 0 bases and J by 7 bases, with 6 bases of the junction left unmatched. The V gene is TRBV7-2, the J gene TRBJ2-1; 10 bases align to TRBD2. This clonotype originated in a human donor in good health (CMV status not recorded). Some clones in this sample may be carry-over from other donors' samples. The sample consisted of PBMCs. CDR3 DNA sequence: TGTGCCAGCAGCTTAGCTAGCGGGGGGCGGGGAAATGAGCAGTTCTTC. Protein sequence: CASSLASGGRGNEQFF. Combining the CDR3 with reference TRBV7-2 and TRBJ2-1 gives the whole variable domain GAGVSQSPSNKVTEKGKDVELRCDPISGHTALYWYRQSLGQGLEFLIYFQGNSAPDKSGLPSDRFSAERTGGSVSTLTIQRTQQEDSAVYLCASSLASGGRGNEQFFGPGTRLTVL.